These T cell receptor beta chains were read from a single sample in a study of post-analysis software for immune sequencing data. Via MiXCR, TCRdb re-called the PCR reads, giving one row per CDR3 protein. The sample has about 570,000 distinct CDR3 sequences, roughly 34% seen once. Input material: blood. Receptors originate from a girl aged 2-17 years with multiple sclerosis. The CDR3 runs from the conserved cysteine through the conserved F or W. The order of the fields is J gene, clone size, V gene, D gene, CDR3 protein, CDR3 DNA. A D gene is named only where the DNA matches it firmly. Not every row has a clone size; where given, it reads once, few, many or a size class.

j_gene: TRBJ2-4
abundance: NA
v_gene: TRBV4-2
d_gene: TRBD2
CDR3aa: CASSQEGGGAVDIQYF
CDR3nt: TGTGCCAGCAGCCAAGAAGGCGGGGGGGCCGTGGACATTCAGTACTTC

j_gene: TRBJ1-4
abundance: NA
v_gene: TRBV20-1
d_gene: NA
CDR3aa: CSARDREKLFF
CDR3nt: TGCAGTGCTAGAGATAGAGAAAAACTGTTTTTT

j_gene: TRBJ2-1
abundance: few
v_gene: TRBV20-1
d_gene: TRBD2
CDR3aa: CSASVGLAGDWDEQFF
CDR3nt: TGCAGTGCTAGTGTGGGACTAGCGGGGGACTGGGATGAGCAGTTCTTC

j_gene: TRBJ2-3
abundance: once
v_gene: TRBV2
d_gene: NA
CDR3aa: CASSETGVPTDTQYF
CDR3nt: TGTGCCAGCAGTGAAACGGGAGTCCCCACAGATACGCAGTATTTT

j_gene: TRBJ1-6
abundance: few
v_gene: TRBV20-1
d_gene: NA
CDR3aa: CSSNRHNSPLHF
CDR3nt: TGCAGTTCAAATAGGCATAATTCACCCCTCCACTTT

j_gene: TRBJ1-5
abundance: NA
v_gene: TRBV7-2
d_gene: NA
CDR3aa: CASSLGQSLNQPQHF
CDR3nt: TGTGCCAGCAGCTTAGGGCAGAGCCTCAATCAGCCCCAGCATTTT

j_gene: TRBJ1-2
abundance: few
v_gene: TRBV25-1
d_gene: NA
CDR3aa: CASSESGRTMSYTF
CDR3nt: TGTGCCAGCAGTGAATCTGGCAGGACTATGAGCTACACCTTC

j_gene: TRBJ2-3
abundance: NA
v_gene: TRBV28
d_gene: TRBD1
CDR3aa: CASHSRGQVGSTDTQYF
CDR3nt: TGTGCCAGTCACAGTAGGGGACAGGTCGGGAGCACAGATACGCAGTATTTT

j_gene: TRBJ1-6
abundance: NA
v_gene: TRBV27
d_gene: NA
CDR3aa: CASGSRYRASPLHF
CDR3nt: TGTGCCAGCGGCTCCCGTTACAGGGCGTCACCCCTCCACTTT

j_gene: TRBJ2-7
abundance: NA
v_gene: TRBV14
d_gene: NA
CDR3aa: CASSQKTQASSYEQYF
CDR3nt: TGTGCCAGCAGCCAAAAAACACAGGCGAGCTCCTACGAGCAGTACTTC

j_gene: TRBJ2-3
abundance: few
v_gene: TRBV29-1
d_gene: NA
CDR3aa: CSVGGGPSTDTQYF
CDR3nt: TGCAGCGTTGGGGGTGGGCCTAGCACAGATACGCAGTATTTT

j_gene: TRBJ2-7
abundance: NA
v_gene: TRBV18
d_gene: NA
CDR3aa: CASSPVQNPSYEQYF
CDR3nt: TGTGCCAGCTCACCGGTACAGAATCCTTCCTACGAGCAGTACTTC

j_gene: TRBJ2-1
abundance: NA
v_gene: TRBV4-2
d_gene: TRBD2
CDR3aa: CASSQSGWSGGGQETQFF
CDR3nt: TGTGCCAGCAGCCAATCGGGGTGGAGCGGGGGGGGACAAGAGACCCAGTTCTTC

j_gene: TRBJ1-2
abundance: few
v_gene: TRBV12-3/TRBV12-4
d_gene: NA
CDR3aa: CASSFNPDRNYGYTF
CDR3nt: TGTGCCAGCAGTTTTAATCCCGACAGAAACTATGGCTACACCTTC

j_gene: TRBJ1-1
abundance: NA
v_gene: TRBV6-5
d_gene: TRBD1
CDR3aa: CASTSPGGNTEAFF
CDR3nt: TGTGCCAGCACCTCCCCAGGGGGAAACACTGAAGCTTTCTTT